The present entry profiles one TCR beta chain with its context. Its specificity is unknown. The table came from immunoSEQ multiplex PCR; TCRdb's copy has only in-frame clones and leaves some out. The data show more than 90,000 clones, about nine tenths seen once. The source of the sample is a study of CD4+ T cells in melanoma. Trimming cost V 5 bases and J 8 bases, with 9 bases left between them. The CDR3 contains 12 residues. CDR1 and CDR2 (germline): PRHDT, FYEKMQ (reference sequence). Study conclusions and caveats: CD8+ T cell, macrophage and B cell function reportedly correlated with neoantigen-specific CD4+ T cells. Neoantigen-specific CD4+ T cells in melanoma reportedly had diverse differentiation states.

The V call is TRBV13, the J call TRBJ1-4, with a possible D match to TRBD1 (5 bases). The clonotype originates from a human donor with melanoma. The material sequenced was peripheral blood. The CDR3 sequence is CASSPWGEKLFF. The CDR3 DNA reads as TGTGCCAGCAGCCCGTGGGGGGAAAAACTGTTTTTT. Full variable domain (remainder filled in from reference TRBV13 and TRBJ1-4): AAGVIQSPRHLIKEKRETATLKCYPIPRHDTVYWYQQGPGQDPQFLISFYEKMQSDKGSIPDRFSAQQFSDYHSELNMSSLELGDSALYFCASSPWGEKLFFGSGTQLSVL.